Given below is one T cell receptor beta chain in context. What it binds is unknown. TCRdb's copy holds only in-frame clones and misses some; the assay was immunoSEQ multiplex PCR. The sample carries tens of thousands of clones, over 75% recorded once. The sample belongs to a study of EBV T-cell therapy then PD-1 blockade in nasopharyngeal carcinoma. Stated treatment: AdE1-LMPpoly-expanded autologous EBV-specific T-cell therapy followed by anti-PD-1 nivolumab. J was trimmed by 0 bases and V by 8 bases; bases with no gene match: 8. Germline loops: CDR1 SNHLY, CDR2 FYNNEI. The CDR3 is 17 residues long. J is TRBJ2-3 and V is TRBV2; 13 bases map to TRBD2. The material was CD8+ T cells from blood, obtained at approximately day 62 from a patient whose treatment included autologous EBV-specific T cells and nivolumab. The receptor comes from a man in his forties with nasopharyngeal carcinoma. CDR3 residues: CASEHKGLAGSTDTQYF. As DNA, the CDR3 is TGTGCCAGCGAACACAAGGGACTAGCGGGGAGCACAGATACGCAGTATTTT.